The 7 T cell receptor beta chains reported below all come from one sample, sequenced in a study of neurological immune-mediated disorders. As for time point: longitudinal time-point 2. TCRdb reanalysed the 5' RACE reads using MiXCR and keeps one entry per CDR3 protein. The repertoire holds some 87,000 distinct CDR3 sequences, with about 13% as singletons. The sample taken for sequencing was PBMCs. The receptors come from a female donor with HTLV-1-associated myelopathy (HAM/TSP).

The table lists this clonotype with many counts. This CDR3 is CASSAKTLAGGQETQYF. For the CDR3, the DNA is TGTGCCAGCAGCGCGAAGACTTTAGCGGGGGGCCAAGAGACCCAGTACTTC. This sequence joins TRBV6-6 and TRBJ2-5, with 10 bases aligning to TRBD2. The CDR3 spans 17 residues. Unmatched junction bases numbered 11, after V lost 6 bases and J lost 1 base. CDR1 is MNHNY, CDR2 SVGAGI, per germline (reference sequence).

There are many counts of this clonotype. The chain couples TRBV3-1 to TRBJ1-1; 12 nucleotides agree with TRBD1. The ends lost 4 bases at V and 0 bases at J; junction bases unmatched: 9. The germline gives CDR1 LGHDT, CDR2 YNNKEL (reference sequence). The CDR3 runs 18 residues. In nucleotides, the CDR3 is TGTGCCAGCAGCCGGGACAGGGGGCAAGGTGCGTTGAACACTGAAGCTTTCTTT. It translates to CASSRDRGQGALNTEAFF.

With regard to this clonotype: A much larger clone sits a single nucleotide away, making a read error possible. The chain uses TRBV5-1 and TRBJ2-7; TRBD1 matches 7 bases. Per germline, CDR1 SGHRS and CDR2 YFSETQ. The CDR3 is 15 amino acids. V trimming: 4 bases; J trimming: 4 bases; junction bases outside the gene matches: 11. The CDR3 reads CASSDPKGAQYEQYF. For the CDR3, the DNA is TGCGCCAGCAGCGACCCAAAGGGGGCCCAGTACGAGCAGTACTTC.

This clonotype was counted only a few times. The genes are TRBV28 and TRBJ2-7; weak D call: TRBD2 (6 bases). The V and J ends lost 4 bases and 5 bases respectively, with 12 bases between them. CDR3 size: 13 residues. Germline assignment: CDR1 MDHEN and CDR2 SYDVKM. The CDR3 reads CASSYPGVHEQYF. The CDR3 coding sequence is TGTGCCAGCAGTTACCCGGGGGTCCACGAGCAGTACTTC.

This clonotype appeared many times. The CDR3 reads CATSSPGGYGELFF. Here the CDR3 DNA reads TGTGCCACCAGTTCCCCCGGGGGATACGGGGAGCTGTTTTTT. The chain uses TRBV24-1 and TRBJ2-2, with D possibly matching TRBD2 (6 bases). Germline V CDR1 and CDR2: KGHDR, SFDVKD. Deletions cut 6 bases from V and 7 bases from J, with 14 bases between. The length of the CDR3 is 14 residues.

The sample holds many counts of this clonotype. This chain links TRBV9 with TRBJ2-2; 9 bases are shared with TRBD1. The germline CDR1 and CDR2 sequences are SGDLS and YYNGEE. J was trimmed by 6 bases and V by 3 bases; bases with no gene match: 18. CDR3 size: 19 residues. The CDR3 is CASSETAEPGQGRSGELFF. The DNA for the CDR3 is TGTGCCAGCAGCGAGACCGCAGAGCCGGGACAGGGTCGCTCCGGGGAGCTGTTTTTT.

This clonotype was found many times. CDR3 region: CASRNRVRMDTEAFF. The CDR3 DNA sequence: TGTGCCAGCAGAAACAGGGTACGGATGGACACTGAAGCTTTCTTT. The chain recombines TRBV6-5 with TRBJ1-1, with D possibly matching TRBD1 (6 bases). Deletions cut 6 bases from V and 3 bases from J, with 17 bases between. The CDR3 is 15 residues long. Germline values: CDR1 MNHEY, CDR2 SVGAGI.